This T cell receptor (beta chain) derives from a study of T-cell memory formation after mild COVID-19. With respect to this clonotype: As yet, its antigen is unknown.

Whole-study results and caveats: The study detected some responding clones in pre-infection memory, suggesting cross-reactive memory joined. For contracting clones, CD4+ ones sat mainly in CM and EM, CD8+ in EMRA.

The CDR3 runs to 16 residues. The ends lost 4 bases at V and 6 bases at J; junction bases unmatched: 8. Constant-segment-primed 5'RACE gave TCR alpha and TCR beta cDNA libraries with sample barcodes and UMIs. TCRdb reprocessed the 5' RACE reads via MiXCR and lists one record per CDR3 protein. Among tens of thousands of distinct CDR3 sequences listed, 20% to 25% were seen once. This chain links TRBV12-3 or TRBV12-4 with TRBJ1-5, with TRBD1 matching 11 bases. Sequenced input: PBMCs or a T cell subset sorted from them (not recorded which). The source is a man younger than 35 who had mild COVID-19 (a few samples of this study predate the infection). Cell type and time point are not known. CDR3 DNA: TGTGCCAGCAGTTCCTGGTGGACAGGGGGCGGTCAGCCCCAGCATTTT. Its translation: CASSSWWTGGGQPQHF.